The rows below give T cell receptor beta chains drawn from one sample of a study of blood T cell repertoires in COVID-19. TCRdb keeps only in-frame clones here, not all; method: immunoSEQ multiplex PCR. The sample holds about 34,000 clones; 60% to 80% are singletons and the top ten take 14% to 15%. The sequencing input was peripheral blood. Receptors originate from an elderly man with active or convalescent COVID-19. The CDR3 runs from the conserved cysteine through the conserved F or W. The D gene is left open where the match is weak. Rows give clone size only sometimes, using once, few, many, or a class for an expanded clone.

D | J | V | size | CDR3 | DNA
. | TRBJ2-5 | TRBV29-1 | . | CSVVSTGRQETQYF | TGCAGCGTTGTTTCGACAGGACGGCAAGAGACCCAGTACTTC
. | TRBJ1-4 | TRBV7-9 | . | CASSLFEEKLFF | TGTGCCAGCAGCTTATTCGAGGAAAAACTGTTTTTT
TRBD1 | TRBJ2-3 | TRBV24-1 | . | CATSDFAYRQGVADTQYF | TGTGCCACCAGTGATTTCGCCTACAGACAGGGAGTGGCAGATACGCAGTATTTT
. | TRBJ2-7 | TRBV14 | once | CASSQGTSRYTYEQYF | TGTGCCAGCAGCCAAGGGACATCCAGGTATACCTACGAGCAGTACTTC
TRBD1 | TRBJ1-4 | TRBV7-2 | . | CASSYGQASGEKLFF | TGTGCCAGCAGCTACGGACAGGCCTCGGGTGAAAAACTGTTTTTT
. | TRBJ1-1 | TRBV5-1 | few | CASSLGDSSEAFF | TGCGCCAGCAGCTTGGGTGACAGCTCTGAAGCTTTCTTT
TRBD1 | TRBJ1-1 | TRBV6-5 | . | CASSALDRGYTEAFF | TGTGCCAGCAGCGCTCTTGACAGGGGGTACACTGAAGCTTTCTTT
TRBD2 | TRBJ2-1 | TRBV2 | few | CASSEGWASGTSYNEQFF | TGTGCCAGCAGTGAAGGATGGGCTAGCGGGACCTCCTACAATGAGCAGTTCTTC
. | TRBJ2-7 | TRBV3-1/TRBV3-2 | few | CASSPTARVGYEQYF | TGTGCCAGCAGCCCAACAGCCAGGGTGGGCTACGAGCAGTACTTC
TRBD2 | TRBJ2-7 | TRBV18 | . | CASSPGGGSSYEQYF | TGTGCCAGCTCACCGGGGGGGGGTAGCTCCTACGAGCAGTACTTC
. | TRBJ2-7 | TRBV19 | . | CASSSEGKHYEQYF | TGTGCCAGCTCTTCAGAGGGCAAACACTACGAGCAGTACTTC
. | TRBJ2-7 | TRBV23-1 | . | CASSGGSYEQYF | TGCGCCAGCTCCGGAGGGTCCTACGAGCAGTACTTC
. | TRBJ2-3 | TRBV5-8 | few | CASSFLVAASTDTQYF | TGTGCCAGCAGCTTTCTGGTAGCGGCTAGCACAGATACGCAGTATTTT
TRBD2 | TRBJ2-3 | TRBV6-2/TRBV6-3 | . | CASSQREYVADTQYF | TGTGCCAGCAGTCAGCGGGAGTACGTGGCAGATACGCAGTATTTT
. | TRBJ2-7 | TRBV15 | . | CATSRRRELAYEQYF | TGTGCCACCAGCAGACGACGGGAGCTCGCCTACGAGCAGTACTTC
TRBD1 | TRBJ2-7 | TRBV4-2 | . | CASSRGTETTYEQYF | TGTGCCAGCAGCCGTGGGACAGAAACAACCTACGAGCAGTACTTC
. | TRBJ2-3 | TRBV11-3 | . | CASSYDPGSTDTQYF | TGTGCCAGCAGCTATGACCCGGGAAGCACAGATACGCAGTATTTT